This T cell receptor beta chain was profiled in a study of T cell repertoires in cytomegalovirus infection. In the study overall: Shared public TCR beta signatures pointed to both CMV infection and a matching HLA type. Study-wide findings and caveats: Frequencies of public TCR beta families were cumulated, and this identified carriers of CMV plus the relevant HLA. Ex vivo responses were dominated by HLA-C-restricted CMV-specific TCR beta clonotypes.

CDR1 is MNHNY, CDR2 SVGAGI, per germline (reference sequence). The CDR3 has 15 residues. V was clipped by 7 bases and J by 4 bases; unmatched bases: 10. TCRdb analysed the reads with MiXCR anew, one entry per CDR3 protein. The sample shows roughly 250,000 distinct CDR3 sequences, approximately 13% of them seen only once. Of note for this clonotype: The target antigen is unknown.

Sequences were obtained from PBMCs. The chain has TRBV6-6 and TRBJ1-5; 7 bases map to TRBD1. This sequence was found in a human donor in good health (CMV status not recorded). Some clones in this sample may be carry-over from other donors' samples. CDR3 loop: CASTIPGQRNQPQHF. The DNA for the CDR3 is TGTGCCAGCACAATACCGGGACAGCGAAATCAGCCCCAGCATTTT.